A selection of T cell receptor beta chains follows, all from one sample in a study of blood T cell repertoires in COVID-19. Assay: immunoSEQ multiplex PCR; the TCRdb copy retains only in-frame clones and omits some. Among approximately 210,000 clones listed, 80% to 90% were seen once. Sequenced material: peripheral blood. The receptors originated from a man under 40 who had recovered from COVID-19. CDR3s include the opening cysteine and the closing phenylalanine or tryptophan. D genes are given only for firm matches. For some rows the clone size is stated as once, few or many, or as a class when expanded; others skip it.

cdr3_nt,cdr3_aa,v_call,d_call,clone_size,j_call,cdr3_length
TGTGCCACCAGCAGAGTTGGGACAGGGGGCACTGAAGCTTTCTTT,CATSRVGTGGTEAFF,TRBV15,TRBD1,NA,TRBJ1-1,15
TGTGCCAGCACCCCCCAGGGTTACTACAATGAGCAGTTCTTC,CASTPQGYYNEQFF,TRBV9,NA,NA,TRBJ2-1,14
TGTGCCAGCAGTTTTCAGATAAACTATGGCTACACCTTC,CASSFQINYGYTF,TRBV27,NA,NA,TRBJ1-2,13
TGCGCCAGCAGCCAGAGCGGGAGACTCACAGATACGCAGTATTTT,CASSQSGRLTDTQYF,TRBV5-1,TRBD2,NA,TRBJ2-3,15
TGTGCCAGCACTTCCGGGGTGGTGACTGAAGCTTTCTTT,CASTSGVVTEAFF,TRBV12-3/TRBV12-4,NA,NA,TRBJ1-1,13
TGTGCCAGTAGTAGCGTGGGACGGGGGGCCTACGAGCAGTACTTC,CASSSVGRGAYEQYF,TRBV19,TRBD2,NA,TRBJ2-7,15
TGCGCCAGCAGCCATATTAACTCTGGGGCCAACGTCCTGACTTTC,CASSHINSGANVLTF,TRBV4-3,NA,NA,TRBJ2-6,15
TGTGCCAGCAGTTTCTCATCTGCCGGCGGGGTTGCAGATACGCAGTATTTT,CASSFSSAGGVADTQYF,TRBV27,NA,NA,TRBJ2-3,17
TGTGCCAGCAGTTTACCTCCGGGGGAGCAGTTCTTC,CASSLPPGEQFF,TRBV27,NA,few,TRBJ2-1,12
TGTGCCAGCAGCTCGGGAGACGGTTTTTTGGAAAAACTGTTTTTT,CASSSGDGFLEKLFF,TRBV7-2,NA,NA,TRBJ1-4,15
TGTGCCAGCAGTCCAGCTAACTATGGCTACACCTTC,CASSPANYGYTF,TRBV25-1,NA,once,TRBJ1-2,12
TGCGCCAGCAGCGCGGCGCTGGGAAACACCATATATTTT,CASSAALGNTIYF,TRBV5-1,NA,NA,TRBJ1-3,13
TGTGCCAGCAGGAAGGAAGGGGGAGATGGCTACACCTTC,CASRKEGGDGYTF,TRBV6-5,NA,NA,TRBJ1-2,13
TGTGCCAGCAGCGAAAGCAATCCTAGCACAGATACGCAGTATTTT,CASSESNPSTDTQYF,TRBV9,NA,NA,TRBJ2-3,15
TGTGCCAGCAGCTTGTATGACAGGCCCTATGGCTACACCTTC,CASSLYDRPYGYTF,TRBV5-5,NA,NA,TRBJ1-2,14
TGTGCCAGCCGAAAAATAGTGAACACTGAAGCTTTCTTT,CASRKIVNTEAFF,TRBV6-5,NA,NA,TRBJ1-1,13
TGTGCCACCCGAATGGTCTGGGGGGACTTTAAAACCCCAGATACGCAGTATTTT,CATRMVWGDFKTPDTQYF,TRBV10-3,NA,NA,TRBJ2-3,18
TGTGCCAGTAGTACTCGGACTAGCGGGGCTTCTGGGGCCAACGTCCTGACTTTC,CASSTRTSGASGANVLTF,TRBV19,TRBD2,NA,TRBJ2-6,18
TGTGCCAGCAGTGAACGGTCGCCAGGGGCAGATACGCAGTATTTT,CASSERSPGADTQYF,TRBV6-1,NA,once,TRBJ2-3,15
TGTGCCAGCAGCCCCCGACAGGGCGCCTATGAAGCTTTCTTT,CASSPRQGAYEAFF,TRBV6-5,TRBD1,NA,TRBJ1-1,14
TGTGCCAGCAGCTCCCCCCCGGGACAGGGTAGGAATTCACCCCTCCACTTT,CASSSPPGQGRNSPLHF,TRBV7-9,TRBD1,few,TRBJ1-6,17
TGTGCCAGCAGCCGGGGGGTCCAAGAGACCCAGTACTTC,CASSRGVQETQYF,TRBV12-3/TRBV12-4,TRBD2,NA,TRBJ2-5,13
TGCGCCAGCAGCCCCCGGACTAGCGGGGGGGGAGAGACCCAGTACTTC,CASSPRTSGGGETQYF,TRBV5-1,TRBD2,NA,TRBJ2-5,16
TGTGCCAGCAGCCCCCGGACTAGCGGAAAAGAGACCCAGTACTTC,CASSPRTSGKETQYF,TRBV3-1/TRBV3-2,TRBD2,NA,TRBJ2-5,15
TGTGCCATCAGTGAGTCACAGCCGGAGGACGAGCAGTACTTC,CAISESQPEDEQYF,TRBV10-3,NA,few,TRBJ2-7,14
TGTGCCAGCAGCCAAGATTATTATGGCTACACCTTC,CASSQDYYGYTF,TRBV3-1/TRBV3-2,NA,NA,TRBJ1-2,12
TGTGCCACCAGCGAAGGACAGGGGGGAATAATCGAGCAGTACTTC,CATSEGQGGIIEQYF,TRBV5-8,TRBD1,NA,TRBJ2-7,15
TGTGCCAGCAGTGAGACAGGGGACTACGAGCAGTACTTC,CASSETGDYEQYF,TRBV6-1,TRBD1,NA,TRBJ2-7,13
TGTGCCAGCTCACCTACAGAGGGCGGCGCTGAAGCTTTCTTT,CASSPTEGGAEAFF,TRBV18,NA,NA,TRBJ1-1,14
TGCGCCAGCAGCTTGGGGACTACCCGCACAGATACGCAGTATTTT,CASSLGTTRTDTQYF,TRBV5-1,NA,NA,TRBJ2-3,15
TGTGCCAGCAGCCCCCAGAGGACAAGCCCAGAGACCCAGTACTTC,CASSPQRTSPETQYF,TRBV9,NA,NA,TRBJ2-5,15
TGTGCCAGCAGCTCGGGATCTTTTGAGCCCCAGCATTTT,CASSSGSFEPQHF,TRBV5-6,NA,NA,TRBJ1-5,13
TGTGCCACCAGCAGAGATTCGCTTGAGGGAAATCAGCCCCAGCATTTT,CATSRDSLEGNQPQHF,TRBV15,NA,NA,TRBJ1-5,16
TGTGCCAGCAGCAAGGACAGGGGATTTGGTGAGCAGTACTTC,CASSKDRGFGEQYF,TRBV7-2,TRBD1,NA,TRBJ2-7,14
TGTGCCAGTAGTACTAGACAGGTCCCAAGCTTC,CASSTRQVPSF,TRBV19,NA,NA,TRBJ1-2,11
TGCGCCAGCAGCTTGGGGACAGACTATGGCTACACCTTC,CASSLGTDYGYTF,TRBV5-1,NA,NA,TRBJ1-2,13
TGTGCCAGCAGCTTTAGACTTCAGGGGGCCTACGAGCAGTACTTC,CASSFRLQGAYEQYF,TRBV5-8,TRBD1,NA,TRBJ2-7,15
TGTGCCAACCGAAGGGGGGGGGACAATGAGCAGTTCTTC,CANRRGGDNEQFF,TRBV6-5,NA,NA,TRBJ2-1,13
TGTGCCAGCAGCGACTACGGGACAGACGACACTGAAGCTTTCTTT,CASSDYGTDDTEAFF,TRBV7-9,TRBD1,NA,TRBJ1-1,15
TGTGCCTGGAGTGGGGGCTACACTGAAGCTTTCTTT,CAWSGGYTEAFF,TRBV30,NA,NA,TRBJ1-1,12
TGTGCCAGCAGCTTAGTCTTTAGGTTAATAGGGGAAGGCTACACCTTC,CASSLVFRLIGEGYTF,TRBV7-9,NA,few,TRBJ1-2,16
TGTGCCAGCAGTCTTACCCGGGGATACCAAGAGACCCAGTACTTC,CASSLTRGYQETQYF,TRBV6-5,NA,NA,TRBJ2-5,15
TGTGCCAGCAGCTTACTAGCGGTGACCGGGGAGCTGTTTTTT,CASSLLAVTGELFF,TRBV7-9,TRBD2,NA,TRBJ2-2,14
TGCGCCAGCAGCTTGGGACAGTCCGATGAGCAGTTCTTC,CASSLGQSDEQFF,TRBV5-1,NA,NA,TRBJ2-1,13
TGCAGCGTAAGACAGAGCACAGATACGCAGTATTTT,CSVRQSTDTQYF,TRBV29-1,NA,NA,TRBJ2-3,12
TGTGCCTGTCAGGGAAGCTCCTACAATGAGCAGTTCTTC,CACQGSSYNEQFF,TRBV7-6,NA,NA,TRBJ2-1,13
TGTGCCAGCAGTTTATCCTCGAGGAACACTGAAGCTTTCTTT,CASSLSSRNTEAFF,TRBV27,NA,NA,TRBJ1-1,14
TGCGCCAGCAGCACCGACAGGGGGCTGCGGGATGAGCAGTTCTTC,CASSTDRGLRDEQFF,TRBV5-1,TRBD1,NA,TRBJ2-1,15
TGCGCCAGCAGCCCACCAGGGGGCAATCAGCCCCAGCATTTT,CASSPPGGNQPQHF,TRBV4-1,NA,NA,TRBJ1-5,14
TGTGCCAGCAGTTTGGGAGGTGGCTACACCTTC,CASSLGGGYTF,TRBV12-3/TRBV12-4,NA,NA,TRBJ1-2,11
TGTGCCAGCAGCCAAGGGCGGGTCCAGGGACAGGCAGGAAGCTCCTACGAGCAGTACTTC,CASSQGRVQGQAGSSYEQYF,TRBV3-1/TRBV3-2,TRBD1,few,TRBJ2-7,20
TGCACCAGCAGCCAAACTAGCGGGGGCGGCTTCTACGAGCAGTACTTC,CTSSQTSGGGFYEQYF,TRBV1,NA,NA,TRBJ2-7,16